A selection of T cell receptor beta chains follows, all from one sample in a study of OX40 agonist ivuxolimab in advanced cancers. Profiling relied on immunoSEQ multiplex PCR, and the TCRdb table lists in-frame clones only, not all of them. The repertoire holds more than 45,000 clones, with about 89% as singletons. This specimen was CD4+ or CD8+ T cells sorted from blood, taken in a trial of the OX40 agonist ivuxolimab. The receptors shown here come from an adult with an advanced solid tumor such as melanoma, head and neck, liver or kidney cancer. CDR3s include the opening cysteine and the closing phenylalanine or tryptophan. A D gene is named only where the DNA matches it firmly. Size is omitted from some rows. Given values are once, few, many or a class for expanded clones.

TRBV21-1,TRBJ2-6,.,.,TGTGCCAGCAGCGGTAGGAGTAGCTCTGGGGCCAACGTCCTGACTTTC,CASSGRSSSGANVLTF
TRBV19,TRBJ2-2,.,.,TGTGCCAGTAGCCACCCAAGCCCCACCGGGGAGCTGTTTTTT,CASSHPSPTGELFF
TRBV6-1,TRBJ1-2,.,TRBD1,TGTGCCAGCAGTGAAGAGGACAGGATCTATGGCTACACCTTC,CASSEEDRIYGYTF
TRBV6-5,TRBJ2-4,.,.,TGTGCCAGAAGTTACGCCAAAAACATTCAGTACTTC,CARSYAKNIQYF
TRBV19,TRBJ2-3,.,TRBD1,TGTGCCAGTAGTATACCGAACAGGGGGAGTGGAGATACGCAGTATTTT,CASSIPNRGSGDTQYF
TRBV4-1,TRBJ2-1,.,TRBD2,TGCGCCAGCAGCCATTCACGACTAGCGGTCTACAATGAGCAGTTCTTC,CASSHSRLAVYNEQFF
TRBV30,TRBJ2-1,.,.,TGTGCCTGGCAGTCGGTTTACAATGAGCAGTTCTTC,CAWQSVYNEQFF
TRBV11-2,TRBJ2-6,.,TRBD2,TGTGCCAGCAGGGGAGGGGAAGGGTCTGGGGCCAACGTCCTGACTTTC,CASRGGEGSGANVLTF
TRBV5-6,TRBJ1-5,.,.,TGTGCCAGCAGCTTGGGTAGCAATCAGCCCCAGCATTTT,CASSLGSNQPQHF
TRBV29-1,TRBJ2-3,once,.,TGCAGCTCTATGACAGATACGCAGTATTTT,CSSMTDTQYF